These 14 T cell receptor beta chains came from one sample sequenced in a study of T cell responses to AZD1222 COVID-19 vaccine. Assay used: immunoSEQ multiplex PCR; TCRdb lists only in-frame clones, some missing. Of some 130,000 clones in the sample, roughly 90% were seen once. Sequencing used peripheral blood, obtained on day 0 of AZD1222 vaccination. The receptors shown here come from an adult in good health.

This clone has just a few counts. The chain links TRBV7-2 to TRBJ2-2; D is ambiguous. The CDR3 length is 11 residues. Germline V gene data show CDR1 as SGHTA and CDR2 as FQGNSA. Trimming stripped 1 base from V and 7 bases from J, with 1 base between. CDR3: CASSLVGELFF. CDR3 DNA: TGTGCCAGCAGCTTAGTCGGGGAGCTGTTTTTT.

CDR3 nucleotides: TGTGCCAGTAGTAAAGGGTGGCGGGGGGCTGGCACAGATACGCAGTATTTT. Translating gives CASSKGWRGAGTDTQYF. The chain links TRBV19 to TRBJ2-3; the match to TRBD2 covers 8 bases. Germline CDR1 and CDR2: LNHDA and SQIVND (reference sequence). The ends lost 4 bases at V and 1 base at J; junction bases unmatched: 10. This CDR3 region has 17 residues.

The chain combines TRBV10-2 with TRBJ1-6, with D unclear. The germline V gene has CDR1 WSHSY and CDR2 SAAADI. This CDR3 is 14 amino acids long. V shed 6 bases and J shed 7 bases, with 13 bases lying between them. CDR3 sequence (DNA): TGCGCCAGCAGCCCCCGAAACCACAATTCACCCCTCCACTTT. This translates into CASSPRNHNSPLHF.

The chain has TRBV7-3 and TRBJ1-5; 8 positions match TRBD1. Unmatched junction bases numbered 2, after V lost 5 bases and J lost 2 bases. CDR3 length equals 14 residues. Germline CDR1 and CDR2: SGHTA and FQGTGA. CDR3 residues: CASSVTGGNQPQHF. The CDR3 coding sequence is TGTGCCAGCAGCGTGACAGGGGGCAATCAGCCCCAGCATTTT. Full variable domain (outside the CDR3, taken from reference TRBV7-3 and TRBJ1-5): GAGVSQTPSNKVTEKGKYVELRCDPISGHTALYWYRQSLGQGPEFLIYFQGTGAADDSGLPNDRFFAVRPEGSVSTLKIQRTERGDSAVYLCASSVTGGNQPQHFGDGTRLSIL.

The CDR3 coding sequence is TGTGCCAGCAGCCAAGGCAGGGGTTTCAATCAGCCCCAGCATTTT. Its translation is CASSQGRGFNQPQHF. The rearrangement uses TRBV14 and TRBJ1-5; TRBD1 might be the D (6 bases). V shed 1 base and J shed 3 bases, with 10 bases lying between them. The CDR3 spans 15 residues. Germline lookup yields CDR1 SGHDN and CDR2 FVKESK.

This chain joins TRBV2 and TRBJ1-3; 7 nucleotides match TRBD1. CDR1 and CDR2 from the germline V gene are SNHLY and FYNNEI. The CDR3 totals 16 residues. After removal of 7 bases from V and 0 bases from J, the junction contained 9 bases not matched to a gene. CDR3 region: CASTRDSRNSGNTIYF. The CDR3 region has the DNA TGTGCCAGCACCCGGGACAGCCGAAACTCTGGAAACACCATATATTTT.

The V call is TRBV9, the J call TRBJ2-2; D may correspond to TRBD1 or TRBD2 (5 bases each). The V and J ends lost 5 bases and 4 bases respectively, with 12 bases between them. Germline lookup yields CDR1 SGDLS and CDR2 YYNGEE. The CDR3 has 14 residues. In DNA, the CDR3 is TGTGCCAGCAGGGCCGGGACCCTCACCGGGGAGCTGTTTTTT. Amino acids: CASRAGTLTGELFF.

The chain couples TRBV7-8 to TRBJ1-5; TRBD1 might be the D (5 bases). CDR1 is SGHVS and CDR2 is FQNEAQ in the germline V gene. This CDR3 comprises 20 residues. V shed 1 base and J shed 0 bases, with 22 bases lying between them. The CDR3 sequence is CASSLVWGRAGTFSNQPQHF. The DNA of the CDR3 is TGTGCCAGCAGCTTAGTCTGGGGCCGAGCCGGAACTTTTAGCAATCAGCCCCAGCATTTT.

The chain links TRBV7-9 to TRBJ1-2; 11 bases are a match to TRBD1. With 3 bases clipped from V and 6 bases from J, the junction kept 6 bases outside the gene matches. CDR1 is SEHNR and CDR2 is FQNEAQ in the germline V gene (reference sequence). This CDR3 is 15 amino acids long. This CDR3 reads CASSFGTGGRNGYTF. The CDR3 nucleotides read TGTGCCAGCAGCTTCGGGACAGGGGGACGCAATGGCTACACCTTC. Using reference TRBV7-9 and TRBJ1-2 for the parts outside the CDR3, the full variable domain is DTGVSQNPRHKITKRGQNVTFRCDPISEHNRLYWYRQTLGQGPEFLTYFQNEAQLEKSRLLSDRFSAERPKGSFSTLEIQRTEQGDSAMYLCASSFGTGGRNGYTFGSGTRLTVV.

The CDR3 region is CASRTRGGMNTEAFF. In nucleotides, the CDR3 is TGCGCCAGCAGAACCAGGGGGGGAATGAACACTGAAGCTTTCTTT. The chain carries TRBV5-1 and TRBJ1-1, with 7 positions matching TRBD1. Losses at the gene ends were 5 bases for V and 0 bases for J; bases not matched to a gene: 7. Germline V gene data show CDR1 as SGHRS and CDR2 as YFSETQ. The CDR3 has 15 residues.

The chain carries TRBV6-5 and TRBJ1-5; TRBD1 agrees at 8 bases. Germline V gene sequence: CDR1 MNHEY, CDR2 SVGAGI. This CDR3 comprises 14 residues. Unmatched junction bases numbered 6, after V lost 6 bases and J lost 5 bases. The chain's CDR3 is CASSWTGRDQPQHF. CDR3 in DNA: TGTGCCAGCAGCTGGACAGGGCGCGATCAGCCCCAGCATTTT.

V usage is TRBV7-6 and J usage is TRBJ1-4; 9 nucleotides agree with TRBD1. Germline trimming cut 4 bases from V and 0 bases from J; bases unmatched to any gene: 12. This CDR3 region has 19 residues. Germline V gene sequence: CDR1 SGHVS, CDR2 FNYEAQ. CDR3 region: CASSSVPGQGGATNEKLFF. CDR3 DNA sequence: TGTGCCAGCAGCTCAGTCCCGGGACAGGGTGGGGCAACTAATGAAAAACTGTTTTTT. Filled out from reference TRBV7-6 and TRBJ1-4, the complete variable domain reads GAGVSQSPRYKVTKRGQDVALRCDPISGHVSLYWYRQALGQGPEFLTYFNYEAQQDKSGLPNDRFSAERPEGSISTLTIQRTEQRDSAMYRCASSSVPGQGGATNEKLFFGSGTQLSVL.

The chain is built from TRBV18 and TRBJ1-1; 7 positions match TRBD1. CDR3 length: 15 residues. The V gene end was trimmed by 1 base and the J gene end by 3 bases; junction bases not matched to a gene: 5. The germline V gene has CDR1 KGHSH and CDR2 LQKENI. Here the CDR3 reads CASSPQGAQYTEAFF. The CDR3 coding sequence is TGTGCCAGCTCACCACAGGGGGCCCAGTACACTGAAGCTTTCTTT.

CDR3 sequence reads: CASSYGPTTYEQYF. CDR3 DNA: TGTGCCAGCAGCTATGGGCCCACCACCTACGAGCAGTACTTC. The chain recombines TRBV14 with TRBJ2-7; D is unclear. The CDR3 runs to 14 residues. CDR1 SGHDN and CDR2 FVKESK come from the germline V gene. Trimming shortened V by 5 bases and J by 2 bases, and 13 bases separated the two germline ends.